The clone carrying this T cell receptor (beta chain) showed up just a few times. Its specificity is unknown. The data originate from a study of T cells after yellow fever vaccination. Study-level findings and limits: Repertoires sorted by FACS could include abundant clonotypes that are contaminants from the bulk population. Once the booster was given, most primary-vaccination clones reappeared, at over 95% for CD4 and approximately 88% for CD8.

TCRdb recomputed calls from the 5' RACE reads with MiXCR, one row per CDR3 protein. The sample holds some 160,000 distinct CDR3 sequences; around 8.5% are singletons and the top ten take roughly 36%. Germline CDR1 is SGDLS and CDR2 is YYNGEE. This CDR3 has 16 amino acids. The junction had 9 bases not matched to a gene; V was cut back by 0 bases and J by 5 bases. Here the sequenced sample was CD8+ T cells sorted from PBMCs, taken 45 days after the yellow fever booster vaccination. The genes are TRBV9 and TRBJ2-5; 8 bases fit TRBD1. The source is a man aged 18-30 years who received the YFV17D yellow fever vaccine. CDR3 amino acids: CASSVASQGAGETQYF. CDR3 bases: TGTGCCAGCAGCGTAGCTTCCCAGGGGGCGGGGGAGACCCAGTACTTC.